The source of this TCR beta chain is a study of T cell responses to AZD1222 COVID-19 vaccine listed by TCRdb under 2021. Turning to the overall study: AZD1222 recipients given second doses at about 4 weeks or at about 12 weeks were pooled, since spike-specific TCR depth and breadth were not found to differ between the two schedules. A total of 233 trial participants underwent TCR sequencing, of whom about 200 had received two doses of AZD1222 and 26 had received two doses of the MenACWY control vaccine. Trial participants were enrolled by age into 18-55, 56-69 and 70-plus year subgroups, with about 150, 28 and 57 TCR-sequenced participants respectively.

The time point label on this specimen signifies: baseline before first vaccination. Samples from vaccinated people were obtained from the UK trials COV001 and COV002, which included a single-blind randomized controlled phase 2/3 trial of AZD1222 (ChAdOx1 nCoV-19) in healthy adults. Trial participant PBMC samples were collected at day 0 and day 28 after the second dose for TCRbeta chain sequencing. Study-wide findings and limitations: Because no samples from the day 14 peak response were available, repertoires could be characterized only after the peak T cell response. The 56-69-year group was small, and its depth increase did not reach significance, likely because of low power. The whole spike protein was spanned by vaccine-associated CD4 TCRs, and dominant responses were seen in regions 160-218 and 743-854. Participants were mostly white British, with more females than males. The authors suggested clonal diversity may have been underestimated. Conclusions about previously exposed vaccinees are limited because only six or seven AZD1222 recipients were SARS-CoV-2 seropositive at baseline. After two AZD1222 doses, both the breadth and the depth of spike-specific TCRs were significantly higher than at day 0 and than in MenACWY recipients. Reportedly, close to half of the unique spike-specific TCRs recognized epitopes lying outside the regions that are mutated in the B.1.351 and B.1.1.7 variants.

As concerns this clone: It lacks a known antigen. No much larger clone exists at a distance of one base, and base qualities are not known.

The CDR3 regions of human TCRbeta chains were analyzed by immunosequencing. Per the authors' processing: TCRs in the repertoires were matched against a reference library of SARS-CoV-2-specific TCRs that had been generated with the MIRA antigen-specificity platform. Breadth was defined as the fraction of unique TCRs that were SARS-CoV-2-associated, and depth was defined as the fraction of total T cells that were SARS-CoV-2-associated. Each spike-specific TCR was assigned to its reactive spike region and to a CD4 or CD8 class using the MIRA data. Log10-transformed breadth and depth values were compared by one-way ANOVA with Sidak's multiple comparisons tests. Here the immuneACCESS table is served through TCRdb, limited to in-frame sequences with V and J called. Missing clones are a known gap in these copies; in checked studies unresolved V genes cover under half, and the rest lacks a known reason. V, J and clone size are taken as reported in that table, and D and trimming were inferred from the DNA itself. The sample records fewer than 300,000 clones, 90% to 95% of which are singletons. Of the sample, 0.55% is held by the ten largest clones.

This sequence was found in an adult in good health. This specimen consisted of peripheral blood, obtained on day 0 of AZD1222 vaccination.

The CDR3 protein: CASSEGGNNSPLHF. The DNA sequence reads TGTGCCAGCAGTGAAGGGGGTAATAATTCACCCCTCCACTTT. Recombination joined TRBV25-1 with TRBJ1-6; TRBD1 is a weak D gene call, 5 bases matching. V is reduced by 2 bases and J by 5 bases, leaving a spacing of 7 bases between them. According to the germline V gene, CDR1 reads MGHDK and CDR2 reads SYGVNS. The CDR3 starts with the cysteine, ends with the phenylalanine, and has 14 residues. The CDR3 DNA has 42 bases and is translated from base 1. Here the CDR3 is joined to the reference TRBV25-1 and TRBJ1-6 genes, and the full variable domain is: EADIYQTPRYLVIGTGKKITLECSQTMGHDKMYWYQQDPGMELHLIHYSYGVNSTEKGDLSSESTVSRIRTEHFPLTLESARPSHTSQYLCASSEGGNNSPLHFGNGTRLTVT.